This T cell receptor (beta chain) is drawn from a study of cytotoxic CD8 clonotypes in ibrutinib-treated CLL. Germline loops: CDR1 MNHNY, CDR2 SVGAGI (reference sequence). The CDR3 totals 13 residues. Trimming stripped 6 bases from V and 1 base from J, with 9 bases between. TCRdb's copy holds only in-frame clones and misses some; the assay was immunoSEQ multiplex PCR. The sample yields approximately 22,000 clones, 70% to 80% seen once. The sequences come from PBMCs, collected before ibrutinib treatment. This clonotype was obtained from a human donor with chronic lymphocytic leukemia. The rearrangement uses TRBV6-6 and TRBJ1-1; D gene uncertain. CDR3 loop: CASRKEWNTEAFF. Here the CDR3 DNA reads TGTGCCAGCAGGAAGGAATGGAACACTGAAGCTTTCTTT.